These T cell receptor beta chains were read from a single sample in a study of cytomegalovirus exposure and HLA in healthy donors. Sequencing was performed with immunoSEQ multiplex PCR; in TCRdb, only in-frame clones are kept and a portion is missing. The repertoire holds approximately 110,000 clones, with roughly 80% as singletons. The source material was PBMCs. All receptors derive from a woman aged 40 to 49 in good health and CMV-seronegative. CDR3s include the opening cysteine and the closing phenylalanine or tryptophan. Clone size appears in some rows only: once, few, many, or a class for an expanded clone.

V | size | CDR3
TRBV6-1 | . | CATRWTGGERTEAFF
TRBV12-5 | . | CASGLWAGGDGIQYF
TRBV28 | . | CASSWGLAGNEQFF
TRBV19 | . | CASSIGASGASTQYF
TRBV7-9 | . | CASSLDAFDEQYF
TRBV25-1 | . | CASSARDRGNFGGETQYF
TRBV9 | . | CASSAPPTRGAWAGANVLTF
TRBV11-2 | few | CASSSLAGRYEQYF
TRBV7-2 | . | CASSLASTAPQETQYF
TRBV4-2 | . | CASSQLLAVSYNEQFF
TRBV5-4 | . | CASSAAGTANEQYF
TRBV7-8 | . | CASSSSGGANTGELFF
TRBV7-7 | . | CASSPSLAGNEQFF
TRBV30 | . | CAWSVIPGLTDTQYF
TRBV5-4 | few | CASSFSEANEKLFF
TRBV4-1 | few | CASSQGAGTDTQYF
TRBV7-9 | . | CASSLEGVTSGDTYEQYF
TRBV10-3 | . | CAISDGWGATQETQYF
TRBV5-4 | . | CASSFAGGRTDTQYF
TRBV19 | few | CASAGYNQPQHF
TRBV5-6 | . | CASSLDTRGYEQYF
TRBV10-3 | . | CAICPGRTRPTDNYGYTF
TRBV27 | . | CASSLPGQGTDTQYF
TRBV28 | . | CASSLWRESADTQYF
TRBV2 | . | CASSVDGEETQYF
TRBV11-2 | . | CASSFAGGPQDTQYF
TRBV6-5 | few | CASSYGGTEAFF
TRBV7-9 | . | CSSSLGTGGGYGYTF
TRBV7-2 | . | CASSKGQIRELFF
TRBV19 | . | CASSIDGTGVNIQYF
TRBV4-3 | . | CASSQERQLPGATNEKLFF
TRBV6-5 | . | CASSRGDSEKLFF
TRBV6-5 | . | CASLVVSQNTGELFF
TRBV18 | . | CASSPPRESTDTQYF
TRBV4-3 | . | CASSQELATAYGYTF
TRBV6-5 | . | CASSLTSNEKLFF
TRBV2 | few | CASSRRPATGTQPQHF
TRBV18 | . | CASSSRQTNEKLFF
TRBV7-2 | . | CASSSQLGANYGYTF
TRBV4-2 | . | CASSRDGDRGLGYTF
TRBV11-2 | . | CASSLGRGDQETQYF
TRBV6-6 | . | CASSQRAGPNNEQFF
TRBV11-3 | . | CASSLGGRTRSEQYF
TRBV16 | few | CASSRDRSSYQETQYF
TRBV5-1 | few | CASSPGGGNSYNEQFF
TRBV7-3 | . | CASSLWTGGQGETQYF
TRBV10-3 | . | CAIGGQIQETQYF
TRBV7-2 | . | CASSDYRGSNTDTQYF
TRBV5-1 | . | CASSLVSSGSSNEQFF
TRBV9 | . | CASSWGTSQGETQYF
TRBV9 | . | CASSGGGSGFEETQYF
TRBV7-3 | . | CASSLMGQITDTQYF
TRBV19 | . | CASSLDSNYGYTF